This TCR beta chain was profiled in a study of T-cell memory formation after mild COVID-19. Findings and caveats of the study: Clones that contracted from day 15 to 85 were balanced CD4/CD8, while later expanders leaned CD4+. A subset of responding clones appeared in pre-infection memory, suggesting cross-reactive memory joined.

Trimming pared 0 bases from V and 3 bases from J, leaving 10 bases between. The CDR3 consists of 15 residues. Germline lookup yields CDR1 SGDLS and CDR2 YYNGEE. This clonotype was seen only a few times. Antigen unknown. In TCRdb, the 5' RACE reads were re-called with MiXCR into one record per CDR3 protein. Here the sample spans about 150,000 distinct CDR3 sequences, about 14% being singletons. Sequenced input: PBMCs or a T cell subset sorted from them (not recorded which). The clonotype originates from an adult woman who had mild COVID-19 (a few samples of this study predate the infection). Cell type and time point are not known. J is TRBJ2-1 and V is TRBV9; D uncertain. CDR3: CASSVVGRGYNEQFF. The CDR3 coding sequence is TGTGCCAGCAGCGTAGTCGGCAGAGGCTACAATGAGCAGTTCTTC.